Sequencing of this T cell receptor (beta chain) was carried out in a study of OX40 agonist ivuxolimab in advanced cancers. Study-wide results and limits: Still undetermined is the antigen specificity of the expanded peripheral T cells. In CD8+ T cells, expanded clones were on average more numerous than in CD4+.

TCRdb's copy holds only in-frame clones and misses some; the assay was immunoSEQ multiplex PCR. This sample has 55,000 to 75,000 clones; around 84% occur once, and the top ten carry around 8.2%. This CDR3 is built from 14 residues. Germline loops: CDR1 SGHRS, CDR2 YFSETQ. The V end was cut by 1 base, the J end by 10 bases, with 15 bases between. This clone came up a few times. Its target is unknown. The TCR sequence derives from an adult with an advanced solid tumor such as melanoma, head and neck, liver or kidney cancer. This chain uses TRBV5-1 with TRBJ2-1; the D is unclear. The sequencing here drew on CD4+ or CD8+ T cells sorted from blood, taken in a trial of the OX40 agonist ivuxolimab. The CDR3 sequence is CASSLFSSSPEQFF. Written as DNA, the CDR3 is TGCGCCAGCAGCTTGTTTAGTTCCAGCCCGGAGCAGTTCTTC.